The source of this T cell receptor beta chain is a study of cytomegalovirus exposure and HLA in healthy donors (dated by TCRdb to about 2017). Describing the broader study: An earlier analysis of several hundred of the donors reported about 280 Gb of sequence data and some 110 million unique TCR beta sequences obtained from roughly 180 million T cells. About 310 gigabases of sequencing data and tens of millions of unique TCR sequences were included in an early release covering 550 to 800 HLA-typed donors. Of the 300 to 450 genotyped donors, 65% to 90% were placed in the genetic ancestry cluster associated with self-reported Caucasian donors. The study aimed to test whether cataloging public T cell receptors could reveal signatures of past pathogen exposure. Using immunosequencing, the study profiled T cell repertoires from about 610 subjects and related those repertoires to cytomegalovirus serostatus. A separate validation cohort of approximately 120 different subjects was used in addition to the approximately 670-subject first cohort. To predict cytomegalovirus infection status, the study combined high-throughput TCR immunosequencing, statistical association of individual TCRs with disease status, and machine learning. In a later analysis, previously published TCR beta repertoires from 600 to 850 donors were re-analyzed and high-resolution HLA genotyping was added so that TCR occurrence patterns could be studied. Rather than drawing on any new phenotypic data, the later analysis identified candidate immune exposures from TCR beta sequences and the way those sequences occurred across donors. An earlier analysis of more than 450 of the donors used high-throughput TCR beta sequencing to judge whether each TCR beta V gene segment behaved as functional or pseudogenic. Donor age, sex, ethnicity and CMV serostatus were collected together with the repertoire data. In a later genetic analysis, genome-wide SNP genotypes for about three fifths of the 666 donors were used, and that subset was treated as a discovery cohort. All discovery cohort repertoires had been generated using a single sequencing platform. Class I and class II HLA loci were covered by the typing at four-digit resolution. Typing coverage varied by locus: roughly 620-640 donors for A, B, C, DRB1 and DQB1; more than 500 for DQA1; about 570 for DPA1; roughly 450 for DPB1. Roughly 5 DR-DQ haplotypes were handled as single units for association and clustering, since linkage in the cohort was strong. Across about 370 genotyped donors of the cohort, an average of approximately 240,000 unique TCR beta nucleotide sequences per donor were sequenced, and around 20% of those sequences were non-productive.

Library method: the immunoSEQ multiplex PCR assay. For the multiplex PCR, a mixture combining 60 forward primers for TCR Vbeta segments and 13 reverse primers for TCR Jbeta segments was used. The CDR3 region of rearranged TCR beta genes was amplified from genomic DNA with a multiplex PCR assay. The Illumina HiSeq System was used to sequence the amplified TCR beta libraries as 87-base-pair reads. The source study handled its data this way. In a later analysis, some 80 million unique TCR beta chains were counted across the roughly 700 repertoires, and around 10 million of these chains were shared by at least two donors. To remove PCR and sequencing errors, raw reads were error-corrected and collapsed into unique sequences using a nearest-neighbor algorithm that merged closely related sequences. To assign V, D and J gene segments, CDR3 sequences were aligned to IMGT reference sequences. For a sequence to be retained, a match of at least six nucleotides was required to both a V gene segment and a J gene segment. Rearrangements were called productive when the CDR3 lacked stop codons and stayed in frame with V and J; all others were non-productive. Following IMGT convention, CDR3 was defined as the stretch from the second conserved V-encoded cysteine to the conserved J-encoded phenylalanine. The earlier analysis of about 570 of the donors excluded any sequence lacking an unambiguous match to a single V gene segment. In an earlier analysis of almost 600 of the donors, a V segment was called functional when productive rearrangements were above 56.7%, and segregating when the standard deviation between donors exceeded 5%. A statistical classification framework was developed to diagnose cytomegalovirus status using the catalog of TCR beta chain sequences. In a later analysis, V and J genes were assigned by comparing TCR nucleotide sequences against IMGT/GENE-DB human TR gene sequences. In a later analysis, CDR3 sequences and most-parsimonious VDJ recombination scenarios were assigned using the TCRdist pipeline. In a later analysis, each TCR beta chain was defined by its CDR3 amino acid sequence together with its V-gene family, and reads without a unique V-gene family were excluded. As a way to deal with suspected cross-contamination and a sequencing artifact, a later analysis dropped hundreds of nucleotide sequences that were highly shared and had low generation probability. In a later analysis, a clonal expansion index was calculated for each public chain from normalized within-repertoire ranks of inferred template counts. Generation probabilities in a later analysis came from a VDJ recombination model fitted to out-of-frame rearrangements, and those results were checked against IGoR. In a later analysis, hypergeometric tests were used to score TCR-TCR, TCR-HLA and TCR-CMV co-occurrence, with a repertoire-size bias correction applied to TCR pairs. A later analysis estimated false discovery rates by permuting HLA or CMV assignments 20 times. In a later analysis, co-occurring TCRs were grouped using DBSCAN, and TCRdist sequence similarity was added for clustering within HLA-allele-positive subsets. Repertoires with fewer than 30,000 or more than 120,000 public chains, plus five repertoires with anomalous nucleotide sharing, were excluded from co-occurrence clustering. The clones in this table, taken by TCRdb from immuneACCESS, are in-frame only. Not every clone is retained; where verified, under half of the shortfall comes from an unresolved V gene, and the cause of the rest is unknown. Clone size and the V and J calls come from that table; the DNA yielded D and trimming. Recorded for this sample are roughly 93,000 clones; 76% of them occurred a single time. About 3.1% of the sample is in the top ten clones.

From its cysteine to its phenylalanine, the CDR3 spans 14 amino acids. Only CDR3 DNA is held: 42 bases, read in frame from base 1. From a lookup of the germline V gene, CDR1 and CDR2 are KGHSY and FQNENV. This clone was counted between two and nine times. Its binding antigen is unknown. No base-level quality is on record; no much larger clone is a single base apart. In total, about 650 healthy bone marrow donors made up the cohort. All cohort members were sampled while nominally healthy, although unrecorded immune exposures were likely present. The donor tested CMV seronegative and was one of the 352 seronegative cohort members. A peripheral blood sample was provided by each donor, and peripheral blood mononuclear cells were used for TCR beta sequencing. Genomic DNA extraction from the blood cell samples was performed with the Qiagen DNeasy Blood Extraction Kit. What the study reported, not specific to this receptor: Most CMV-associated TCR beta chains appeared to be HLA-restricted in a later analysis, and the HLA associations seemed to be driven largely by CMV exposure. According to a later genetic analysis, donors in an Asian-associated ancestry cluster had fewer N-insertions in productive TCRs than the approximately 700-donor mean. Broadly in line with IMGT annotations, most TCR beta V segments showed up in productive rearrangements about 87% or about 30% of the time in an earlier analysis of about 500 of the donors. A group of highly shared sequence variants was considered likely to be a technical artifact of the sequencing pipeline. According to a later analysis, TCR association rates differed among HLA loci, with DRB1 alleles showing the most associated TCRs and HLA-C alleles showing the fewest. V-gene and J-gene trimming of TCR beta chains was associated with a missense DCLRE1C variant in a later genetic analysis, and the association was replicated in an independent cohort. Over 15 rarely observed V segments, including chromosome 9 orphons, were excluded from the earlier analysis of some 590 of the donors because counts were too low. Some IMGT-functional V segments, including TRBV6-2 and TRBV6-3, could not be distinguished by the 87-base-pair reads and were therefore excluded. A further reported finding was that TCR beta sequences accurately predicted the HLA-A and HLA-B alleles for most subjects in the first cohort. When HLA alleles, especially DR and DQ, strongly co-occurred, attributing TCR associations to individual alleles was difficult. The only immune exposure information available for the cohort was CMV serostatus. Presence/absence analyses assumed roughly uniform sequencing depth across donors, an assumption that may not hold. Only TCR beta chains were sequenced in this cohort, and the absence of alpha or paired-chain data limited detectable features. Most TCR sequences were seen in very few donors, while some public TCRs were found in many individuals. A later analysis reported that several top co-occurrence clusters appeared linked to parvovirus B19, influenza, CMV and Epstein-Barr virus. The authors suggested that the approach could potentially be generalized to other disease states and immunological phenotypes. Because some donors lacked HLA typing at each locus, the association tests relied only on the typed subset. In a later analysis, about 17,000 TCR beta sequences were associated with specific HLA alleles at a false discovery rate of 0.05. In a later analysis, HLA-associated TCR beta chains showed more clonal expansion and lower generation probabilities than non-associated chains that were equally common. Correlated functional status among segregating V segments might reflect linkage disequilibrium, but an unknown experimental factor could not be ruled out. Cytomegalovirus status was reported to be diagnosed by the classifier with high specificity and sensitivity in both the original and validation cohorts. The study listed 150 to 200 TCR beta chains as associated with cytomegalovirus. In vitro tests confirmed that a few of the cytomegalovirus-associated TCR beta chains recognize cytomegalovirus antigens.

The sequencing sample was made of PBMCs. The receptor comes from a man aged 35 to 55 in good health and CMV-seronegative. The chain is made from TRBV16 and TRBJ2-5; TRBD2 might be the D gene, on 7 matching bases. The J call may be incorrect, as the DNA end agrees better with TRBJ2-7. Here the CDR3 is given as CASNGAGAYYEQYF. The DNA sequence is TGTGCCAGCAACGGGGCGGGGGCATACTACGAGCAGTACTTC.